A single sample is the source of the 15 T cell receptor beta chains below, sequenced in a study of early T cells in non-severe SARS-CoV-2 infection. TCRdb re-called the 5' RACE reads with MiXCR, one entry per CDR3 protein. Here the sample spans more than 65,000 distinct CDR3 sequences, roughly 13% being singletons. Material for sequencing was whole blood. These receptors were collected from an adult who was a healthcare worker with PCR-confirmed SARS-CoV-2 infection or an uninfected control (not recorded which).

In the case of this clonotype: A read error is likely here: a far larger clone is one base away. Lacking the conserved final phenylalanine or tryptophan, this CDR3 likely reflects a read error. The V gene is TRBV7-2, the J gene TRBJ2-3, with unresolved D. Looked up from germline, CDR1 is SGHTA and CDR2 is FQGNSA. Trimming cost V 2 bases and J 4 bases, with 1 base left between them. The CDR3 totals 11 residues. This CDR3 is CASSLPDTQYL. The CDR3 DNA is TGTGCCAGCAGCTTACCAGATACGCAGTATCTT.

This clonotype was seen many times. This sequence joins TRBV7-2 and TRBJ1-3, with D unclear. The germline CDR1 and CDR2 sequences are SGHTA and FQGNSA. This CDR3 is built from 14 residues. V was cut by 4 bases and J by 0 bases, with 7 bases left in between. CDR3 in DNA: TGTGCCAGCAGCTCCCGCCACTCTGGAAACACCATATATTTT. The encoded protein is CASSSRHSGNTIYF.

The V gene is TRBV20-1, the J gene TRBJ2-1; TRBD1 matches at 8 bases. The trim removed 3 bases at V and 1 base at J, leaving 8 bases unmatched. The V gene's germline CDR1 is DFQATT and CDR2 SNEGSKA (reference sequence). This CDR3 has 16 residues. CDR3 amino acids: CSASLPGGRSYNEQFF. DNA of the CDR3: TGCAGTGCTAGTCTCCCAGGGGGCCGATCCTACAATGAGCAGTTCTTC.

This clonotype was recorded many times. The CDR3 region is CASTTENYGYTF. The DNA of the CDR3 is TGTGCCAGCACGACAGAAAACTATGGCTACACCTTC. The rearrangement joins TRBV28 to TRBJ1-2; possible D gene TRBD1, 5 bases. The germline CDR1 and CDR2 sequences are MDHEN and SYDVKM. This CDR3 region has 12 residues. Trimming left V 7 bases short and J 2 bases short, with 8 bases between.

This clonotype was recorded many times. This chain uses TRBV29-1 with TRBJ1-6; D call uncertain. The germline V gene encodes CDR1 SQVTM and CDR2 ANQGSEA. This CDR3 has 13 residues. Trimming removed 6 bases at V and 8 bases at J, with 14 bases between. In DNA, the CDR3 is TGCAGCGTCGCACACACTCGGGATTCACCCCTCCACTTT. Protein product: CSVAHTRDSPLHF. The full variable domain, completed using reference TRBV29-1 and TRBJ1-6, is SAVISQKPSRDICQRGTSLTIQCQVDSQVTMMFWYRQQPGQSLTLIATANQGSEATYESGFVIDKFPISRPNLTFSTLTVSNMSPEDSSIYLCSVAHTRDSPLHFGNGTRLTVT.

V is TRBV24-1 and J is TRBJ2-3; 8 bases fit TRBD1. This CDR3 has 15 residues. CDR1 is KGHDR, CDR2 SFDVKD, per germline. The junction had 2 bases not matched to a gene; V was cut back by 4 bases and J by 0 bases. CDR3 sequence: CATSEQGASTDTQYF. The CDR3 DNA sequence: TGTGCCACCAGTGAGCAGGGGGCCAGCACAGATACGCAGTATTTT.

This clonotype was counted ten times or more. The chain combines TRBV7-2 with TRBJ2-2; a weak D match, TRBD1 (5 bases). The V gene lost 1 base and the J gene lost 7 bases, with 10 bases spanning the gap. This CDR3 contains 14 residues. The germline gives CDR1 SGHTA, CDR2 FQGNSA. The CDR3 here is CASSLVLQGGELFF. The CDR3 bases are TGTGCCAGCAGCTTAGTCCTCCAGGGCGGGGAGCTGTTTTTT.

This clonotype was seen a handful of times. V and J are TRBV12-3 or TRBV12-4 and TRBJ1-6, with a weak D call TRBD1 (6 bases). V was trimmed by 5 bases and J by 5 bases, leaving 16 bases between them. This CDR3 is 16 amino acids long. CDR3 sequence: CASSLGGAGDNSPLHF. CDR3 nucleotides: TGTGCCAGCAGTCTGGGGGGGGCAGGGGATAATTCACCCCTCCACTTT.

This clonotype was observed a handful of times. The chain couples TRBV5-8 to TRBJ2-1; 14 bases fit TRBD2. CDR3 size: 14 residues. With 3 bases clipped from V and 15 bases from J, the junction kept 8 bases outside the gene matches. Germline lookup yields CDR1 SGHTS and CDR2 YDEGEE. Here the CDR3 reads CASSSRTSGGKRFF. The CDR3 nucleotides read TGTGCCAGCAGCTCCCGGACTAGCGGGGGGAAGAGGTTCTTC.

The CDR3 DNA is TGTGCCAGCAGCTCCCTCATGTCTGGCGGGGGGAGCACAGATACGCAGTATTTT. Protein sequence: CASSSLMSGGGSTDTQYF. The gene calls are TRBV11-2 and TRBJ2-3; 8 nucleotides match TRBD2. The ends lost 4 bases at V and 0 bases at J; junction bases unmatched: 12. The CDR3 loop spans 18 amino acids. The germline gives CDR1 SGHAT, CDR2 FQNNGV.

This clonotype has a handful of counts. The chain employs TRBV7-2 and TRBJ2-5; D tentatively reads TRBD1 or TRBD2 (5 bases each). Deletions cut 0 bases from V and 9 bases from J, with 20 bases between. CDR3 length: 16 residues. Germline V CDR1 and CDR2: SGHTA, FQGNSA. CDR3 bases: TGTGCCAGCAGCTTAGCGGTCGGGACGGGACCAGTGGCCCAGTACTTC. As protein: CASSLAVGTGPVAQYF.

This clonotype was picked up a small number of times. The V call is TRBV29-1, the J call TRBJ1-1; D not certain. Per germline, CDR1 SQVTM and CDR2 ANQGSEA. Trimming removed 3 bases at V and 3 bases at J, with 5 bases between. The CDR3 is made up of 11 amino acids. CDR3 nucleotide sequence: TGCAGCGTTGACAGTGACACTGAAGCTTTCTTT. It yields the protein CSVDSDTEAFF.

This chain connects TRBV9 to TRBJ2-2; the D is unclear. There are 20 residues in the CDR3. Germline lookup yields CDR1 SGDLS and CDR2 YYNGEE. V was shortened by 2 bases and J by 8 bases, with 31 bases between the two germline ends. CDR3 nucleotide sequence: TGTGCCAGCAGCGTGTTTATAGGTGATCGGTTCGCCGCCTTGGATGGGGAGCTGTTTTTT. It translates to CASSVFIGDRFAALDGELFF.

This chain links TRBV20-1 with TRBJ2-7; 7 bases align to TRBD2. This CDR3 is built from 16 residues. Germline V gives CDR1 DFQATT, CDR2 SNEGSKA (reference sequence). Germline trimming cut 3 bases from V and 0 bases from J; bases unmatched to any gene: 11. The CDR3 DNA reads TGCAGTGCTAGCGGACTAGGGGTCCAGAGCTCCTACGAGCAGTACTTC. Amino acid sequence: CSASGLGVQSSYEQYF.

J is TRBJ2-2 and V is TRBV3-2; the table names TRBD2, a call not compared with the DNA. TRBV3-2 is reported as a pseudogene. This CDR3 contains 19 residues. The CDR3 DNA reads as TGTGCCAGCAGCCAACGGACTAGCGGGGGGCCTACGAACACCGGGGAGCTGTTTTTT. This encodes CASSQRTSGGPTNTGELFF.